A selection of T cell receptor beta chains follows, all from one sample in a study of blood T cell repertoires in COVID-19. Here immunoSEQ multiplex PCR was the method, and the copy in TCRdb shows in-frame clones only, minus some. This sample has some 32,000 clones, with roughly 91% found just once. Sequenced: peripheral blood. The receptor source for this set is a man aged 55-75 years with active COVID-19. CDR3s include the opening cysteine and the closing phenylalanine or tryptophan. A D gene is named only where the DNA matches it firmly. A clone size is listed for some rows: how often the clone was seen (once, few, many), or a class if it is expanded.

clone_size j_call v_call cdr3_length d_call cdr3_aa cdr3_nt
. TRBJ1-2 TRBV6-5 14 TRBD1 CASSPLGTGIGYTF TGTGCCAGCAGCCCCCTTGGGACAGGGATCGGCTACACCTTC
. TRBJ1-6 TRBV3-1/TRBV3-2 14 . CASSQDPQRSPLHF TGTGCCAGCAGCCAAGATCCTCAGCGCTCACCCCTCCACTTT
. TRBJ2-6 TRBV15 16 . CATSREQVSGANVLTF TGTGCCACCAGCAGAGAGCAGGTCTCTGGGGCCAACGTCCTGACTTTC
. TRBJ1-1 TRBV9 15 TRBD1 CASSEQGATGTEAFF TGTGCCAGCAGCGAACAGGGGGCGACGGGCACTGAAGCTTTCTTT
. TRBJ1-1 TRBV6-5 13 TRBD1 CASSLTGDTEAFF TGTGCCAGCAGTTTAACAGGGGACACTGAAGCTTTCTTT
. TRBJ1-3 TRBV12-3/TRBV12-4 13 TRBD1 CASRTGAGNTIYF TGTGCCAGCAGGACAGGGGCTGGAAACACCATATATTTT
once TRBJ1-6 TRBV5-6 17 . CASRSRLSGSDNSPLHF TGTGCCAGCAGGTCTCGTCTCTCGGGGTCCGATAATTCACCCCTCCACTTT
. TRBJ2-3 TRBV7-9 16 . CASSLARQVGTDTQYF TGTGCCAGCAGCTTAGCGCGCCAGGTAGGCACAGATACGCAGTATTTT
. TRBJ1-5 TRBV3-1/TRBV3-2 16 . CASSHGGPTSNQPQHF TGTGCCAGCAGCCACGGGGGACCAACAAGCAATCAGCCCCAGCATTTT
. TRBJ1-2 TRBV3-1/TRBV3-2 15 TRBD1 CASSHPGQGAYGYTF TGTGCCAGCAGCCACCCGGGACAGGGGGCCTATGGCTACACCTTC
. TRBJ2-1 TRBV7-8 14 TRBD2 CASSLAGTSNEQFF TGTGCCAGCAGCCTCGCCGGGACTAGCAATGAGCAGTTCTTC
. TRBJ2-1 TRBV4-2 16 . CASSQDPVGPNNEQFF TGTGCCAGCAGCCAAGATCCCGTGGGGCCAAACAATGAGCAGTTCTTC
. TRBJ2-1 TRBV30 13 . CAWSSGRGGEQFF TGTGCCTGGAGTTCGGGGAGGGGGGGTGAGCAGTTCTTC
. TRBJ2-5 TRBV29-1 13 . CSVLPSGQETQYF TGCAGCGTCCTTCCCAGCGGCCAAGAGACCCAGTACTTC
. TRBJ1-1 TRBV11-2 16 . CASSLGVQGGITEAFF TGTGCCAGCAGCTTAGGGGTTCAGGGTGGAATCACTGAAGCTTTCTTT
. TRBJ1-6 TRBV27 15 TRBD1 CASSPLNRGNSPLHF TGTGCCAGCAGCCCTCTTAACAGGGGGAATTCACCCCTCCACTTT
. TRBJ2-3 TRBV12-5 13 . CASGPPGTDTQYF TGTGCTAGTGGTCCCCCGGGGACAGATACGCAGTATTTT